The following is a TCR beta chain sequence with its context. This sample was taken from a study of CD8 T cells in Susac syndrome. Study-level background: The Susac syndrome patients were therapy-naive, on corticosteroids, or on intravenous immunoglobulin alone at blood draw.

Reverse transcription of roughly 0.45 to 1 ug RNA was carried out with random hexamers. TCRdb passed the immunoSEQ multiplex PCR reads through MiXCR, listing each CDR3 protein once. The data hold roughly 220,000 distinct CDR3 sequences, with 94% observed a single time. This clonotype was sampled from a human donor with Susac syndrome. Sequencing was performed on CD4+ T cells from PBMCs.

The CDR3 protein is CSAESSSDTYNEQFF. For the CDR3, the DNA is TGCAGTGCAGAGTCGTCTAGCGACACCTACAATGAGCAGTTCTTC. The chain employs TRBV20-1 and TRBJ2-1; TRBD2 might be the D (6 bases). Trimming removed 6 bases at V and 2 bases at J, with 17 bases between. The CDR3 spans 15 residues. Germline values: CDR1 DFQATT, CDR2 SNEGSKA (reference sequence).